The clone carrying this T cell receptor (beta chain) came up a few times. The data were obtained in a study of blood T cell repertoires in COVID-19. The CDR3 sequence is 10 residues long. V lost 4 bases and J 12 bases, leaving 6 bases between the germline ends. The germline gives CDR1 SEHNR, CDR2 FQNEAQ (reference sequence). Study processing details: Amplified reference gene primers provided the basis for estimating nucleated cell counts. The table came from immunoSEQ multiplex PCR; TCRdb's copy has only in-frame clones and leaves some out. That table supplies the V and J calls and clone size; D and trimming were determined from the DNA. The repertoire holds 150,000 to 200,000 clones, with over 75% as singletons.

The V and J genes are TRBV7-9 and TRBJ2-2, with unresolved D. The sequenced material came from PBMCs or T cells enriched from blood (not recorded which). This receptor was obtained from a man in his forties or fifties who had recovered from COVID-19. CDR3 nucleotide sequence: TGTGCCAGCAGCTCAGAAAAGCTGTTTTTT. Its translation is CASSSEKLFF. The full variable domain, rest sourced from reference TRBV7-9 and TRBJ2-2, is DTGVSQNPRHKITKRGQNVTFRCDPISEHNRLYWYRQTLGQGPEFLTYFQNEAQLEKSRLLSDRFSAERPKGSFSTLEIQRTEQGDSAMYLCASSSEKLFFGEGSRLTVL.